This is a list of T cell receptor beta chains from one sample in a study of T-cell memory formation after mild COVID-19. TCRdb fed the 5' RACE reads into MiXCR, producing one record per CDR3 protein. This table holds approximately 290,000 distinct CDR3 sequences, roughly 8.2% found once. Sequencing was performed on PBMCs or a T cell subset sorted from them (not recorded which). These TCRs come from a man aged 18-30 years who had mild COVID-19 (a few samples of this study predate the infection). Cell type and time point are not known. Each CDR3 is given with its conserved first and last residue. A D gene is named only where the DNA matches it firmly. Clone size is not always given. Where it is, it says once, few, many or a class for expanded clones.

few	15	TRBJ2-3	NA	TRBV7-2	TGTGCCAGCAGCCCCCGTGATAGGCGGGCAGATACGCAGTATTTT	CASSPRDRRADTQYF
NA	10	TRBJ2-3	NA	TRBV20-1	TGCAGCAGGGGGGGAGATACGCAGTATTTT	CSRGGDTQYF
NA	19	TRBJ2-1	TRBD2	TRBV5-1	TGCGCCAGCAGCTCCAGCGGGGGGCCGCCTTCGAGCTCCTACAATGAGCAGTTCTTC	CASSSSGGPPSSSYNEQFF
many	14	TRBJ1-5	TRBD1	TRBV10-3	TGTGCCATCAGCCCGACAGGGAAAGATCAGCCCCAGCATTTT	CAISPTGKDQPQHF
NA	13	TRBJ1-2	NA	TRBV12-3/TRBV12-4	TGTGCCAGCAGGCCGGACAGTAACTATGGCTACACCTTC	CASRPDSNYGYTF
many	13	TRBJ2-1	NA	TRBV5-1	TGCGCCAGCAAGGACAGCCCCAACGATGAGCAGTTCTTC	CASKDSPNDEQFF
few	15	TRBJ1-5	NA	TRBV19	TGTGCCAGTAGTATGAGGGGATTGGGAGATCAGCCCCAGCATTTT	CASSMRGLGDQPQHF
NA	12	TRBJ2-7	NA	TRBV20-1	TGCAGTGCTAGGTCCCCCGACTACGAGCAGTACTTC	CSARSPDYEQYF
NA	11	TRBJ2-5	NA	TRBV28	TGTGCCAGCTTCTATTTCGGGACCCAGTACTTC	CASFYFGTQYF
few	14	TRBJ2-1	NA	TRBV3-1	TGTGCCAGCAGCCAGCCTGGGGGTTACAATGAGCAGTTCTTC	CASSQPGGYNEQFF
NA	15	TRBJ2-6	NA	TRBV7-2	TGTGCCAGCAGCTACGGAATGGTGGGGGCCAACGTCCTGACTTTC	CASSYGMVGANVLTF
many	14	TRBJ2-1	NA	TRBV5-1	TGCGCCAGCAGCTCTGAGGTACCTTCAGATGAGCAGTTCTTC	CASSSEVPSDEQFF
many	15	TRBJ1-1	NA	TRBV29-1	TGCAGCGTCTCCTCAGGGTGGGGCATGAACACTGAAGCTTTCTTT	CSVSSGWGMNTEAFF
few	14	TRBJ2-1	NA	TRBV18	TGTGCCAGCTCACCTTTCCAGGAGAACAATGAGCAGTTCTTC	CASSPFQENNEQFF
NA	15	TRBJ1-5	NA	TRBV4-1	TGCGCCAGCAGCCAAGATTGGGCCGGAAATCAGCCCCAGCATTTT	CASSQDWAGNQPQHF
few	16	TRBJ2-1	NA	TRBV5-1	TGCGCCAGCAGTCTTCTTGCGGGAACCGCGGGCAATGAGCAGTTCTTC	CASSLLAGTAGNEQFF
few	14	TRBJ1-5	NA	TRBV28	TGTGCCAGCAGTCCCTCATTGAGCAATCAGCCCCAGCATTTT	CASSPSLSNQPQHF
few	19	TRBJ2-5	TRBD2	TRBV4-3	TGCGCCAGCAGCCAAGATCTAGTACCCCGGCTAGCGGGGGGGGAGACCCAGTACTTC	CASSQDLVPRLAGGETQYF
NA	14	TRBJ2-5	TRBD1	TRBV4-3	TGCGCCAGCAGCCAGGGGGACAGGAGCGAGACCCAGTACTTC	CASSQGDRSETQYF
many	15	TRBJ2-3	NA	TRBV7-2	TGTGCCAGCAGCTCCGATAGCATGGGCACAGATACGCAGTATTTT	CASSSDSMGTDTQYF
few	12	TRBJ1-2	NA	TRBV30	TGTGCCTGGAGCCGGGACGTTTATGGCTACACCTTC	CAWSRDVYGYTF
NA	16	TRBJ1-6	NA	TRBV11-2	TGTGCCAGCAGCCCGCGACAGACAGGCCGGAATTCACCCCTCCACTTT	CASSPRQTGRNSPLHF